The 28 T cell receptor beta chains reported below all come from one sample, sequenced in a study of CD8+CD57+ T cells in acquired aplastic anemia. Individuals selected for sequencing had exhibited CD8+CD57+ cell expansion on flow cytometry. TCR beta VDJ combinations and CDR3 sequences were profiled from genomic DNA. A single record per CDR3 protein comes from TCRdb applying MiXCR to the reads. Of some 170,000 distinct CDR3 sequences listed, 63% are singletons. Sample: sorted CD4+, CD8+, or CD8+CD57+ T cells (not recorded which) from PBMCs. Every receptor here comes from a human donor with aplastic anemia.

The chain recombines TRBV15 with TRBJ2-6; D not resolved. Deletions cut 0 bases from V and 6 bases from J, with 9 bases between. The CDR3 runs to 15 residues. Germline CDR1 is LNHNV and CDR2 is YYDKDF (reference sequence). The CDR3 here is CATSRDRALANVLTF. The CDR3 DNA is TGTGCCACCAGCAGAGATCGGGCCCTGGCCAACGTCCTGACTTTC.

V and J are TRBV9 and TRBJ1-2; the D is unclear. The germline V and J ends were trimmed by 4 bases and 7 bases, with 14 bases remaining between them. This CDR3 is built from 13 residues. The germline gives CDR1 SGDLS, CDR2 YYNGEE. DNA of the CDR3: TGTGCCAGCAGCTCCAGCGGGAGTAGTGGCTACACCTTC. Protein sequence: CASSSSGSSGYTF.

The genes are TRBV30 and TRBJ2-7; D gene uncertain. V lost 4 bases and J 0 bases, leaving 10 bases between the germline ends. CDR1 and CDR2 from the germline V gene are GTSNPN and SVGIG (reference sequence). The CDR3 has 13 residues. CDR3 DNA: TGTGCCTGGACCCCCCGGCCCTCCTACGAGCAGTACTTC. Its protein is CAWTPRPSYEQYF.

Many counts were recorded for this clonotype. The rearrangement joins TRBV13 to TRBJ1-1; 7 bases are a match to TRBD1. CDR1 and CDR2 from the germline V gene are PRHDT and FYEKMQ (reference sequence). Losses at the gene ends were 8 bases for V and 1 base for J; bases not matched to a gene: 4. This CDR3 comprises 13 residues. The CDR3 DNA follows: TGTGCCAGCCAGGGGGGTAAGAACACTGAAGCTTTCTTT. Its protein is CASQGGKNTEAFF.

The gene calls are TRBV20-1 and TRBJ2-5; D might be TRBD1 or TRBD2, each matching 5 bases. CDR1 and CDR2 from the germline V gene are DFQATT and SNEGSKA (reference sequence). V lost 5 bases to trimming and J lost 5 bases, with 9 bases between them. This CDR3 is 11 amino acids long. The CDR3 DNA sequence: TGCAGTGCTGGGTGGGGGGAGACCCAGTACTTC. This codes for CSAGWGETQYF.

With respect to this clonotype: A much larger clone differs by one base, so this may be a read error. The rearrangement uses TRBV5-1 and TRBJ1-1; a weak D match, TRBD1 (5 bases). Trimming removed 4 bases from V and 10 bases from J, with 20 bases in between. This CDR3 has 14 amino acids. Germline CDR1 SGHRS, CDR2 YFSETQ. The CDR3 reads CASSPGWDRNGAFF. Written as DNA, the CDR3 is TGCGCCAGCAGCCCTGGGTGGGACCGAAACGGAGCTTTCTTT.

Notes on this clonotype: Since a much larger clone is just one base distant, this may be a read error. The chain uses TRBV7-2 and TRBJ1-4; weak D call: TRBD1 (6 bases). Germline V gene sequence: CDR1 SGHTA, CDR2 FQGNSA. Trimming left V 8 bases short and J 5 bases short, with 15 bases between. CDR3 size: 14 residues. As DNA, the CDR3 is TGTGCCAGCGGCTCGTTGGGGGCGAATGAAAAACTGTTTTTT. This gives the protein CASGSLGANEKLFF. Supplemented by reference TRBV7-2 and TRBJ1-4, the full variable domain reads GAGVSQSPSNKVTEKGKDVELRCDPISGHTALYWYRQSLGQGLEFLIYFQGNSAPDKSGLPSDRFSAERTGGSVSTLTIQRTQQEDSAVYLCASGSLGANEKLFFGSGTQLSVL.

J is TRBJ2-7 and V is TRBV15, with TRBD2 matching 8 bases. Trimming removed 0 bases from V and 8 bases from J; junction bases left unmatched: 12. This CDR3 region has 16 residues. CDR1 is LNHNV, CDR2 YYDKDF, per germline (reference sequence). The CDR3 reads CATSRDLGGGAEKQYF. The DNA of the CDR3 is TGTGCCACCAGCAGAGATCTCGGGGGGGGAGCGGAGAAGCAGTACTTC.

The chain joins TRBV7-9 to TRBJ2-7; no clear D. The CDR3 spans 11 residues. From germline, CDR1 is SEHNR and CDR2 FQNEAQ (reference sequence). Between the trimmed V and J ends, which lost 5 bases and 7 bases, there was a span of 9 bases. The CDR3 here is CASSPGWEQYF. CDR3 nucleotide sequence: TGTGCCAGCAGCCCAGGATGGGAGCAGTACTTC.

This clonotype was picked up one time. The V and J genes are TRBV28 and TRBJ1-2; 10 bases are a match to TRBD1. CDR1 is MDHEN, CDR2 SYDVKM, per germline. The junction had 7 bases not matched to a gene; V was cut back by 5 bases and J by 7 bases. The CDR3 length is 14 residues. The DNA of the CDR3 is TGTGCCAGCAGTGGGGACAGGGGACGCGGTGGCTACACCTTC. Amino acid sequence: CASSGDRGRGGYTF.

This clonotype has more than one count but fewer than ten. The J gene is TRBJ1-1, the V gene TRBV10-3; D ambiguous. The CDR3 has 14 residues. Germline V gives CDR1 ENHRY, CDR2 SYGVKD. Trimming took off 8 bases at V and 4 bases at J, with 17 bases between the two ends. The CDR3 DNA sequence: TGTGCCATCGATTCAGCGGGAGAGGGCACTGAAGCTTTCTTT. Its translation: CAIDSAGEGTEAFF.

This clonotype was recorded a few times. The rearrangement uses TRBV2 and TRBJ2-2; tentative D call: TRBD1 (5 bases). There are 16 residues in the CDR3. From germline, CDR1 is SNHLY and CDR2 FYNNEI. With 3 bases removed from V and 1 base from J, the gap between germline ends came to 12 bases. The CDR3 DNA reads as TGTGCCAGCAGTGATTTAGGGGCACAGAACACCGGGGAGCTGTTTTTT. Translated: CASSDLGAQNTGELFF.

V and J are TRBV20-1 and TRBJ1-1; maybe TRBD1 (5 bases). V was trimmed by 6 bases and J by 3 bases, leaving 14 bases between them. From germline, CDR1 is DFQATT and CDR2 SNEGSKA (reference sequence). The CDR3 loop spans 13 amino acids. For the CDR3, the DNA is TGCAGTGCCGCCCGGGGGTTTGACACTGAAGCTTTCTTT. This codes for CSAARGFDTEAFF.

The rearrangement links TRBV10-2 to TRBJ2-3, with 9 bases aligning to TRBD1. The CDR3 is 13 residues long. Trimming took 6 bases from V and 13 from J; bases not matched to a gene: 11. Germline CDR1 is WSHSY and CDR2 is SAAADI. CDR3 bases: TGCGCCAGCAGCGACGGGACAGGGTCATGGGAGTATTTT. As protein: CASSDGTGSWEYF.

This clonotype occurred a few times. The rearrangement links TRBV2 to TRBJ1-6; no clear D gene. Deletions cut 6 bases from V and 0 bases from J, with 6 bases between. The CDR3 extends over 14 amino acids. Germline V gene lookup returns CDR1 SNHLY and CDR2 FYNNEI. In DNA form, the CDR3 reads TGTGCCAGCAGATCTAGCTCCTATAATTCACCCCTCCACTTT. It specifies CASRSSSYNSPLHF.

The rearrangement links TRBV10-3 to TRBJ2-7; 7 nucleotides line up with TRBD2. V lost 0 bases to trimming and J lost 5 bases; unmatched junction nucleotides: 1. Germline V gives CDR1 ENHRY, CDR2 SYGVKD. There are 13 residues in the CDR3. The CDR3 is CAISESGGNEQYF. The CDR3 bases are TGTGCCATCAGTGAGTCGGGAGGGAACGAGCAGTACTTC.

The chain links TRBV10-3 to TRBJ1-4, with D uncertain. Trimming removed 9 bases from V and 0 bases from J, with 11 bases in between. The CDR3 consists of 14 residues. Germline V gene sequence: CDR1 ENHRY, CDR2 SYGVKD. Here the CDR3 reads CAIAASATNEKLFF. In nucleotides, the CDR3 is TGTGCCATAGCGGCGTCTGCAACTAATGAAAAACTGTTTTTT.

In its sample, this clonotype was seen many times. The chain uses TRBV7-9 and TRBJ1-3; weak D call: TRBD1 (6 bases). CDR3 length equals 12 residues. The germline V gene has CDR1 SEHNR and CDR2 FQNEAQ (reference sequence). The V gene lost 4 bases and the J gene lost 10 bases, with 11 bases spanning the gap. DNA of the CDR3: TGTGCCAGCAGCTGGACAGCGAGTACCATATATTTT. It codes for CASSWTASTIYF.

This clonotype was seen ten or more times. The V gene is TRBV29-1, the J gene TRBJ2-7; 7 bases line up with TRBD2. CDR1 SQVTM and CDR2 ANQGSEA come from the germline V gene. Trimming removed 4 bases from V and 2 bases from J; junction bases left unmatched: 11. The CDR3 is made up of 15 amino acids. CDR3 in amino acids: CSVVGGDRPTYEQYF. For the CDR3, the DNA is TGCAGCGTTGTGGGGGGGGACCGGCCGACCTACGAGCAGTACTTC.

This clonotype was detected only once. The chain links TRBV2 to TRBJ1-2; D not resolved. Germline CDR1 and CDR2: SNHLY and FYNNEI. The CDR3 spans 12 residues. V gave up 4 bases and J gave up 3 bases, with 6 bases separating them. In DNA form, the CDR3 reads TGTGCCAGCAGTGTAACGGACTATGGCTACACCTTC. Encoded protein: CASSVTDYGYTF.

The rearrangement joins TRBV9 to TRBJ1-2; 8 positions agree with TRBD1. The CDR3 has 17 amino acids. V lost 0 bases, J lost 3 bases, and 10 bases stayed unmatched. Germline CDR1 SGDLS, CDR2 YYNGEE. The CDR3 DNA reads TGTGCCAGCAGCGTAGATTTCAGGGGGCGCGGGGACTATGGCTACACCTTC. This codes for CASSVDFRGRGDYGYTF.

This clonotype has only a few counts. The V call is TRBV6-6, the J call TRBJ2-1; D gene ambiguous. This CDR3 is built from 14 residues. Trimming pared 4 bases from V and 2 bases from J, leaving 9 bases between. Germline V CDR1 and CDR2: MNHNY, SVGAGI (reference sequence). CDR3: CASSSGGTYNEQFF. CDR3 bases: TGTGCCAGCAGTTCTGGCGGTACCTACAATGAGCAGTTCTTC.

V is TRBV24-1 and J is TRBJ1-1, with 7 bases that match TRBD1. There are 14 residues in the CDR3. V trimming: 7 bases; J trimming: 1 base; junction bases outside the gene matches: 5. Germline values: CDR1 KGHDR, CDR2 SFDVKD. The CDR3 bases are TGTGCCACCAGAGACAGGGAGGAGAACACTGAAGCTTTCTTT. Translating gives CATRDREENTEAFF.

This clonotype was counted once. The CDR3 loop is CASSLMLTSGGSYNEQFF. As DNA, the CDR3 is TGTGCCAGCAGCTTAATGCTGACCAGCGGGGGAAGCTACAATGAGCAGTTCTTC. The rearrangement uses TRBV7-3 and TRBJ2-1; 8 bases line up with TRBD2. Germline V gene sequence: CDR1 SGHTA, CDR2 FQGTGA. The CDR3 has 18 amino acids. The V segment lost 1 base and the J segment 3 bases; nucleotides outside the gene matches: 11.

This chain links TRBV10-3 with TRBJ1-2; D may be TRBD1 (6 bases). Germline CDR1 reads ENHRY; CDR2 reads SYGVKD. V was clipped by 2 bases and J by 4 bases, with 23 bases between them. The CDR3 spans 18 residues. CDR3 DNA sequence: TGTGCCATCAGTGAGCCAGGATCCACGAGCCGGGACATCTATGGCTACACCTTC. This gives the protein CAISEPGSTSRDIYGYTF.

Concerning this clonotype: This sequence may be a read error, since a much larger clone differs from it by one base. J is TRBJ2-7 and V is TRBV6-5; TRBD1 is a possible D gene (5 bases). This CDR3 comprises 16 residues. Deletions cut 6 bases from V and 7 bases from J, with 25 bases between. Germline V gives CDR1 MNHEY, CDR2 SVGAGI. The CDR3 is CASSPTQAGSYNEQYF. CDR3 coding DNA: TGTGCCAGCAGCCCAACACAGGCCGGCTCCTACAATGAGCAGTACTTC.

This clonotype was picked up many times. This chain connects TRBV29-1 to TRBJ2-7, with a possible D match to TRBD1 (6 bases). V was clipped by 6 bases and J by 0 bases, with 18 bases between them. CDR3 length: 15 amino acids. Per the germline V gene, CDR1 is SQVTM and CDR2 is ANQGSEA. The CDR3 DNA reads as TGCAGCGTCGCGGGTGGGGACAAAATCTCCTACGAGCAGTACTTC. It codes for CSVAGGDKISYEQYF.

The V gene is TRBV29-1, the J gene TRBJ2-2; 13 bases are shared with TRBD2. Trimming at V came to 6 bases and at J to 7 bases, leaving 8 bases not matched to a gene. Germline V gives CDR1 SQVTM, CDR2 ANQGSEA. The CDR3 is made up of 15 amino acids. The CDR3 region is CSVDTSGGAIGELFF. The CDR3, as DNA: TGCAGCGTAGACACTAGCGGGGGGGCTATCGGGGAGCTGTTTTTT.